Described below is a single T cell receptor (beta chain) sequence and its context. Assay used: immunoSEQ multiplex PCR; TCRdb lists only in-frame clones, some missing. The repertoire holds some 30,000 clones, with approximately 85% as singletons. This CDR3 spans 14 amino acids. Trimming shortened V by 4 bases and J by 2 bases, and 10 bases separated the two germline ends. The germline V gene encodes CDR1 MNHEY and CDR2 SVGAGI. This record belongs to a study of PD-1 blockade in classical Hodgkin lymphoma. Time point of the sample: cycle 4 day 1 (C4D1), after five to seven weeks of nivolumab. Relapse was seen in all patients after autologous stem cell transplantation, and brentuximab vedotin exposure was variable. Patients had relapsed/refractory classical Hodgkin lymphoma with complete response, partial response or progressive disease as best response.

The chain carries TRBV6-5 and TRBJ2-3; no clear D. The origin of this receptor is a human donor with classical Hodgkin lymphoma. The sample here was peripheral blood mononuclear cells (PBMCs), taken before the fourth cycle of nivolumab. Here the CDR3 reads CASSSRPFTDTQYF. DNA for the CDR3: TGTGCCAGCAGTTCCCGACCCTTCACAGATACGCAGTATTTT.